The 20 T cell receptor beta chains reported below all come from one sample, sequenced in a study of T cell responses to AZD1222 COVID-19 vaccine. Method: immunoSEQ multiplex PCR; TCRdb's copy keeps in-frame clones and lacks some. The data show about 180,000 clones, approximately 94% seen once. Sequences were derived from peripheral blood, sampled 28 days after the second AZD1222 dose. All receptors derive from an adult who received the AZD1222 COVID-19 vaccine.

This chain links TRBV28 with TRBJ1-2, with TRBD1 identical over 9 bases. Germline lookup yields CDR1 MDHEN and CDR2 SYDVKM. The CDR3 has 17 amino acids. J lost 8 bases, V lost 4 bases, and 17 bases had no gene match. The chain's CDR3 is CASSSPFSGTGLYGYTF. In DNA form, the CDR3 reads TGTGCCAGCAGTTCCCCCTTTTCCGGGACAGGGTTATACGGCTACACCTTC.

The chain combines TRBV9 with TRBJ2-1; D is ambiguous. The CDR3 covers 14 residues. The V end lost 4 bases, the J end lost 7 bases, and 15 bases lay between the germline ends. CDR1 SGDLS and CDR2 YYNGEE come from the germline V gene. In DNA form, the CDR3 reads TGTGCCAGCAGCTCCCGGGTACCGCCTAATGAGCAGTTCTTC. Protein: CASSSRVPPNEQFF.

V gene TRBV7-8 combines with J gene TRBJ2-1; the D gene is possibly TRBD2 (5 bases). Germline lookup yields CDR1 SGHVS and CDR2 FQNEAQ. There are 14 residues in the CDR3. V was cut by 1 base and J by 4 bases, with 8 bases left in between. CDR3 in amino acids: CASSLVPGYNEQFF. CDR3 in DNA: TGTGCCAGCAGCTTAGTCCCGGGGTACAATGAGCAGTTCTTC.

The chain is built from TRBV2 and TRBJ1-2, with unresolved D. V was trimmed by 2 bases and J by 7 bases, leaving 14 bases between them. The CDR3 runs to 14 residues. From germline, CDR1 is SNHLY and CDR2 FYNNEI. The DNA for the CDR3 is TGTGCCAGCAGTGAACTTAGGCCGAAGTCTGGCTACACCTTC. This gives the protein CASSELRPKSGYTF. Supplemented by reference TRBV2 and TRBJ1-2, the full variable domain reads EPEVTQTPSHQVTQMGQEVILRCVPISNHLYFYWYRQILGQKVEFLVSFYNNEISEKSEIFDDQFSVERPDGSNFTLKIRSTKLEDSAMYFCASSELRPKSGYTFGSGTRLTVV.

A single count supports this clone. The chain employs TRBV3-1 (or the pseudogene TRBV3-2) and TRBJ2-7, with D perhaps TRBD2 (5 bases). This CDR3 has 13 amino acids. The germline gives CDR1 LGHDT, CDR2 YNNKEL (reference sequence). The germline V and J ends were trimmed by 4 bases and 5 bases, with 12 bases remaining between them. The chain's CDR3 is CASSPAVTDEQYF. The CDR3 DNA follows: TGTGCCAGCAGCCCAGCGGTTACGGACGAGCAGTACTTC.

V and J are TRBV12-5 and TRBJ1-1; 7 bases are shared with TRBD1. This CDR3 region has 15 residues. Trimming removed 2 bases from V and 3 bases from J; junction bases left unmatched: 6. Germline-derived CDR1 and CDR2 are LGHNT and FRNRAP. As DNA, the CDR3 is TGTGCTAGTGGTTTGAATAGGGGGCAATACACTGAAGCTTTCTTT. It specifies CASGLNRGQYTEAFF.

The V and J genes are TRBV5-1 and TRBJ2-7, with 9 bases aligning to TRBD1. The V gene's germline CDR1 is SGHRS and CDR2 YFSETQ. The CDR3 is made up of 15 amino acids. With 4 bases clipped from V and 5 bases from J, the junction kept 10 bases outside the gene matches. In DNA, the CDR3 is TGCGCCAGCAGCCGCGACAGGGGGAGTAGGGACGAGCAGTACTTC. The encoded protein is CASSRDRGSRDEQYF.

The genes are TRBV2 and TRBJ1-2, with D tentatively TRBD1 (5 bases). The CDR3 loop spans 14 amino acids. The germline V gene encodes CDR1 SNHLY and CDR2 FYNNEI. V lost 6 bases and J lost 2, with 13 bases in between. The CDR3 here is CASSALWGNYGYTF. CDR3 nucleotide sequence: TGTGCCAGCAGCGCCCTCTGGGGGAACTATGGCTACACCTTC. Drawing the rest from reference TRBV2 and TRBJ1-2, the complete variable domain is EPEVTQTPSHQVTQMGQEVILRCVPISNHLYFYWYRQILGQKVEFLVSFYNNEISEKSEIFDDQFSVERPDGSNFTLKIRSTKLEDSAMYFCASSALWGNYGYTFGSGTRLTVV.

J is TRBJ2-3 and V is TRBV11-2; possible D gene TRBD2, 7 bases. V lost 3 bases, J lost 4 bases, and 14 bases lay in between. Germline CDR1 and CDR2: SGHAT and FQNNGV. The CDR3 runs to 15 residues. The CDR3 reads CASSLGAGDADTQYF. CDR3 DNA sequence: TGTGCCAGCAGCTTGGGGGCGGGAGACGCAGATACGCAGTATTTT.

The chain is built from TRBV5-1 and TRBJ1-1; a possible D gene is TRBD1 (5 bases). CDR1 is SGHRS and CDR2 is YFSETQ in the germline V gene. The length of the CDR3 is 12 residues. V lost 4 bases, J lost 4 bases, and 8 bases lay in between. CDR3 sequence: CASSQGGTEAFF. In DNA, the CDR3 is TGCGCCAGCAGCCAGGGTGGCACTGAAGCTTTCTTT.

This clone turned up a few times. This chain uses TRBV7-2 with TRBJ1-2; 9 nucleotides line up with TRBD1. CDR3 length: 15 residues. The V gene's germline CDR1 is SGHTA and CDR2 FQGNSA. Losses at the gene ends were 0 bases for V and 8 bases for J; bases not matched to a gene: 7. The CDR3 nucleotides read TGTGCCAGCAGCTTAGCGCGGGGACAGGGAAAGGGCTACACCTTC. Amino acid sequence: CASSLARGQGKGYTF.

The chain uses TRBV7-8 and TRBJ2-3; D is possibly TRBD1 or TRBD2 (5 bases each). The CDR3 is 16 residues long. Germline loops: CDR1 SGHVS, CDR2 FQNEAQ. The V and J ends lost 5 bases and 4 bases respectively, with 19 bases between them. CDR3 sequence: CASSHKPEGRPDTQYF. The CDR3 nucleotides read TGTGCCAGCAGCCATAAACCCGAGGGGCGCCCAGATACGCAGTATTTT.

V and J are TRBV19 and TRBJ2-1; 8 bases match TRBD2. CDR3 length: 16 residues. The V gene's germline CDR1 is LNHDA and CDR2 SQIVND (reference sequence). V shed 0 bases, J shed 6 bases, and the junction held 7 bases outside the gene matches. The CDR3: CASSIDGGAKSNEQFF. CDR3 DNA sequence: TGTGCCAGTAGTATAGACGGGGGGGCGAAAAGCAATGAGCAGTTCTTC. Complete variable domain (other parts from reference TRBV19 and TRBJ2-1): DGGITQSPKYLFRKEGQNVTLSCEQNLNHDAMYWYRQDPGQGLRLIYYSQIVNDFQKGDIAEGYSVSREKKESFPLTVTSAQKNPTAFYLCASSIDGGAKSNEQFFGPGTRLTVL.

The chain joins TRBV5-6 to TRBJ1-5, with 7 bases lining up with TRBD1. Germline V gene lookup returns CDR1 SGHDT and CDR2 YYEEEE. Trimming at V came to 4 bases and at J to 3 bases, leaving 10 bases not matched to a gene. The CDR3 contains 16 residues. The chain's CDR3 is CASSGGTAEPNQPQHF. Written as DNA, the CDR3 is TGTGCCAGCAGCGGAGGGACAGCCGAGCCCAATCAGCCCCAGCATTTT.

The J gene is TRBJ1-2, the V gene TRBV5-4; 7 nucleotides align to TRBD1. CDR3 size: 14 residues. Trimming removed 8 bases from V and 8 bases from J; junction bases left unmatched: 15. The germline V gene has CDR1 SGHNT and CDR2 YYREEE (reference sequence). CDR3 amino acids: CASTETRGLRGYTF. CDR3 DNA: TGTGCCAGTACGGAAACAAGGGGGCTACGAGGCTACACCTTC. Together with reference TRBV5-4 and TRBJ1-2, the CDR3 gives the full variable domain: ETGVTQSPTHLIKTRGQQVTLRCSSQSGHNTVSWYQQALGQGPQFIFQYYREEENGRGNFPPRFSGLQFPNYSSELNVNALELDDSALYLCASTETRGLRGYTFGSGTRLTVV.

This clone showed up just once. This chain joins TRBV6-5 and TRBJ2-7; weak D call: TRBD2 (5 bases). This CDR3 region has 14 residues. The germline V gene encodes CDR1 MNHEY and CDR2 SVGAGI. V lost 5 bases and J lost 6, with 17 bases in between. CDR3 nucleotide sequence: TGTGCCAGCAGTCAACCCCGGGGTAGTCGCGAGCAGTACTTC. Protein sequence: CASSQPRGSREQYF.

The rearrangement joins TRBV3-1 (or the pseudogene TRBV3-2) to TRBJ1-2; D is unclear. There are 14 residues in the CDR3. The germline CDR1 and CDR2 sequences are LGHDT and YNNKEL (reference sequence). V was trimmed by 0 bases and J by 8 bases, leaving 13 bases between them. The CDR3 DNA reads as TGTGCCAGCAGCCAAGAAGAGGGCCGTGGGGGCTACACCTTC. Protein sequence: CASSQEEGRGGYTF.

This chain uses TRBV11-1 with TRBJ2-5, with D possibly matching TRBD1 (6 bases). This CDR3 spans 16 amino acids. The V end lost 0 bases, the J end lost 5 bases, and 16 bases lay between the germline ends. Germline V gives CDR1 SGHAT, CDR2 FQDESV (reference sequence). CDR3 sequence: CASSLASLTGLETQYF. The CDR3 nucleotides are TGTGCCAGCAGCTTAGCTTCCCTGACAGGTTTGGAGACCCAGTACTTC.

This chain joins TRBV27 and TRBJ1-1; D is unclear. There are 11 residues in the CDR3. V lost 7 bases to trimming and J lost 0 bases, with 3 bases between them. Germline assignment: CDR1 MNHEY and CDR2 SMNVEV (reference sequence). The CDR3 sequence is CASKMNTEAFF. For the CDR3, the DNA is TGTGCCAGCAAAATGAACACTGAAGCTTTCTTT.

The V call is TRBV5-1, the J call TRBJ1-1, with D possibly matching TRBD1 (5 bases). The CDR3 extends over 13 amino acids. Trimming left V 6 bases short and J 5 bases short, with 14 bases between. Germline V lookup: CDR1 SGHRS, CDR2 YFSETQ. CDR3: CASKLGGATEAFF. The CDR3 nucleotides read TGCGCCAGCAAACTCGGGGGAGCAACTGAAGCTTTCTTT.